The 12 T cell receptor beta chains reported below all come from one sample, sequenced in a study of control samples from healthy donors and cancer patients. Profiling relied on immunoSEQ multiplex PCR, and the TCRdb table lists in-frame clones only, not all of them. The repertoire holds roughly 170,000 clones, approximately 94% seen once, with around 1.5% in the top ten. The sample was blood. The receptors stem from a woman aged 18-29 years in good health.

This sequence joins TRBV19 and TRBJ2-6, with unresolved D. CDR1 is LNHDA, CDR2 SQIVND, per germline (reference sequence). The CDR3 contains 16 residues. V lost 5 bases and J lost 4, with 15 bases in between. CDR3 residues: CASSGPGSLGANVLTF. CDR3 bases: TGTGCCAGTAGTGGTCCAGGTTCGTTGGGGGCCAACGTCCTGACTTTC.

The chain joins TRBV9 to TRBJ2-1, with 13 nucleotides matching TRBD2. Germline values: CDR1 SGDLS, CDR2 YYNGEE. CDR3 size: 16 residues. Losses at the gene ends were 8 bases for V and 6 bases for J; bases not matched to a gene: 11. DNA of the CDR3: TGTGCCAGACTACTAGCGGGAGGGCCGTTCACCAATGAGCAGTTCTTC. The encoded protein is CARLLAGGPFTNEQFF.

The CDR3 DNA follows: TGTGCCAGCAGGGCTACCTTGGGGATCACTGAAGCTTTCTTT. This encodes CASRATLGITEAFF. This chain joins TRBV2 and TRBJ1-1; D remains unclear. Germline CDR1 SNHLY, CDR2 FYNNEI. V lost 6 bases, J lost 4 bases, and 15 bases lay in between. This CDR3 is built from 14 residues.

The chain joins TRBV6-1 to TRBJ2-2, with TRBD1 matching over 7 bases. The V gene end was trimmed by 3 bases and the J gene end by 3 bases; junction bases not matched to a gene: 4. Germline V gene data show CDR1 as MNHNS and CDR2 as SASEGT. This CDR3 contains 15 residues. The CDR3: CASSDGDRDTGELFF. CDR3 nucleotide sequence: TGTGCCAGCAGTGATGGCGACAGGGACACCGGGGAGCTGTTTTTT.

The V call is TRBV15, the J call TRBJ2-3, with D hard to call. The length of the CDR3 is 14 residues. Germline V gene data show CDR1 as LNHNV and CDR2 as YYDKDF (reference sequence). V lost 0 bases, J lost 6 bases, and 10 bases lay in between. CDR3 DNA: TGTGCCACCAGCAGAGATGAGGCAGAGGATACGCAGTATTTT. Protein: CATSRDEAEDTQYF.

J is TRBJ1-4 and V is TRBV5-4; 10 bases match TRBD1. CDR3 length: 14 residues. Losses at the gene ends were 4 bases for V and 6 bases for J; bases not matched to a gene: 3. Germline lookup yields CDR1 SGHNT and CDR2 YYREEE (reference sequence). For the CDR3, the DNA is TGTGCCAGCAGCCGGGACAGGGGAGATGAAAAACTGTTTTTT. Translating gives CASSRDRGDEKLFF.

The chain carries TRBV12-3 or TRBV12-4 and TRBJ1-1; D gene unclear. Trimming took off 3 bases at V and 3 bases at J, with 2 bases between the two ends. The CDR3 has 11 residues. The CDR3 DNA reads as TGTGCCAGCAGTTTTTACACTGAAGCTTTCTTT. This codes for CASSFYTEAFF.

The rearrangement joins TRBV9 to TRBJ1-1; D is unclear. Between the trimmed V and J ends, which lost 0 bases and 5 bases, there was a span of 11 bases. The length of the CDR3 is 14 residues. Germline assignment: CDR1 SGDLS and CDR2 YYNGEE. The CDR3 DNA follows: TGTGCCAGCAGCGTAGCCGACGCGGGGACTGAAGCTTTCTTT. Its protein product is CASSVADAGTEAFF.

The chain links TRBV7-8 to TRBJ1-5, with D unresolved. CDR1 is SGHVS, CDR2 FQNEAQ, per germline. This CDR3 is built from 13 residues. Trimming shortened V by 1 base and J by 5 bases, and 6 bases separated the two germline ends. The CDR3 sequence is CASSLDRDQPQHF. The CDR3 DNA reads as TGTGCCAGCAGCTTAGACCGAGATCAGCCCCAGCATTTT.

This clone turned up a few times. The V call is TRBV2, the J call TRBJ1-2, with D tentatively TRBD1 (5 bases). CDR3 length: 13 amino acids. Looked up from germline, CDR1 is SNHLY and CDR2 is FYNNEI. V shed 6 bases and J shed 6 bases, with 14 bases lying between them. CDR3 amino acids: CASSRDLGDGYTF. Written as DNA, the CDR3 is TGTGCCAGCAGCCGGGACCTAGGGGATGGCTACACCTTC.

The V call is TRBV9, the J call TRBJ2-1; 8 bases align to TRBD2. This CDR3 region has 15 residues. V was clipped by 4 bases and J by 3 bases; unmatched bases: 6. CDR1 is SGDLS, CDR2 YYNGEE, per germline. CDR3 DNA sequence: TGTGCCAGCAGCCCCCTAGCGGGCCTCTACAATGAGCAGTTCTTC. Protein sequence: CASSPLAGLYNEQFF.

The gene calls are TRBV11-2 and TRBJ1-2; 7 bases map to TRBD1. V dropped 2 bases and J dropped 5; count of bases not matched to a gene: 8. The CDR3 loop spans 15 amino acids. Germline V gene data show CDR1 as SGHAT and CDR2 as FQNNGV. The chain's CDR3 is CASSLLEGARYGYTF. CDR3 nucleotide sequence: TGTGCCAGCAGCTTATTGGAGGGGGCGCGGTATGGCTACACCTTC.